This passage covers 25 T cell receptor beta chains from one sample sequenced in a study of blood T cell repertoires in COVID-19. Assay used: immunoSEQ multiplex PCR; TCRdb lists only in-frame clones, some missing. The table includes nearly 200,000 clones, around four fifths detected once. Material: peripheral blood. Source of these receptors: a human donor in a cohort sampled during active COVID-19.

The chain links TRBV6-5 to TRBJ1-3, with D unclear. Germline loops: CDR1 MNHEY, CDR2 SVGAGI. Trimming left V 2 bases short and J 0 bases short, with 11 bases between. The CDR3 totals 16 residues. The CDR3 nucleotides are TGTGCCAGCAGTTACGATGGAGGAAACTCTGGAAACACCATATATTTT. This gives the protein CASSYDGGNSGNTIYF.

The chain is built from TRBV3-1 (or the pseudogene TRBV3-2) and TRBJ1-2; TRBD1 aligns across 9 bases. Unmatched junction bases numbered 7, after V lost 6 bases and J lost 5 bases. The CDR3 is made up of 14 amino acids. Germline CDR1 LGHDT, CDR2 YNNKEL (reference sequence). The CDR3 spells CASRLTGGGYGYTF. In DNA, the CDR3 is TGTGCCAGCAGACTGACAGGGGGGGGTTATGGCTACACCTTC.

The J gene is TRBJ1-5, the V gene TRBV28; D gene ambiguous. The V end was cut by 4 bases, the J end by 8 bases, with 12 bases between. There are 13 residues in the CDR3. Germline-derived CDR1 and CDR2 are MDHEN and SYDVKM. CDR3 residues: CASSYRVLEPQHF. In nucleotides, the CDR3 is TGTGCCAGCAGTTACCGGGTTCTAGAGCCCCAGCATTTT.

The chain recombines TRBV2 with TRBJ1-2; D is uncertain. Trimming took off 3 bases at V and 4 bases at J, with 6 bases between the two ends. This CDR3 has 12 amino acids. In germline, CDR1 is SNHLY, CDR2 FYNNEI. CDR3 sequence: CASSDLSYGYTF. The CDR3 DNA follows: TGTGCCAGCAGTGATCTCAGCTATGGCTACACCTTC. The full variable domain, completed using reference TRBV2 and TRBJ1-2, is EPEVTQTPSHQVTQMGQEVILRCVPISNHLYFYWYRQILGQKVEFLVSFYNNEISEKSEIFDDQFSVERPDGSNFTLKIRSTKLEDSAMYFCASSDLSYGYTFGSGTRLTVV.

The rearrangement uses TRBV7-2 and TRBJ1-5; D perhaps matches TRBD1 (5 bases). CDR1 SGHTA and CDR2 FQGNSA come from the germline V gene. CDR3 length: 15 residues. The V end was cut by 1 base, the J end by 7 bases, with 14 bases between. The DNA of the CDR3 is TGTGCCAGCAGCTTAGGTCCGGGGGTGTCGCAGCCCCAGCATTTT. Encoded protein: CASSLGPGVSQPQHF.

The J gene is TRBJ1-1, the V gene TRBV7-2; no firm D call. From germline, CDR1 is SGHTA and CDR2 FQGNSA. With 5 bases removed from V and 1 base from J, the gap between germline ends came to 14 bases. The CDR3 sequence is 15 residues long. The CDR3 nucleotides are TGTGCCAGCAGCCTCGGAGGGTTCAAGAACACTGAAGCTTTCTTT. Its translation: CASSLGGFKNTEAFF.

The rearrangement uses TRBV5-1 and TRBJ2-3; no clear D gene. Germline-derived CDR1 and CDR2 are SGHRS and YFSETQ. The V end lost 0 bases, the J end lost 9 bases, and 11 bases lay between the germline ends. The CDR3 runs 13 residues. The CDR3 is CASSLDIAGTQYF. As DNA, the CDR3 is TGCGCCAGCAGCTTGGACATCGCCGGGACGCAGTATTTT.

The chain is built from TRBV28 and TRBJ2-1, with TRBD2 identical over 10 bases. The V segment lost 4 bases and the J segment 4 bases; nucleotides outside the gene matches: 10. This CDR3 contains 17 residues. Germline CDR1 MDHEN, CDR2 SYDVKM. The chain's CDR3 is CASSSPSGRDLYNEQFF. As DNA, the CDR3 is TGTGCCAGCAGTTCCCCTAGCGGGAGAGATCTATACAATGAGCAGTTCTTC.

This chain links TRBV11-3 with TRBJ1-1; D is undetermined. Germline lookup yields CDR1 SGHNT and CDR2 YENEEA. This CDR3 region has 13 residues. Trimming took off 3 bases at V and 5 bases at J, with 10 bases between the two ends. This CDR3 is CASSLSSGTEAFF. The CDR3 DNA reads TGTGCCAGCAGCTTGTCCAGCGGTACTGAAGCTTTCTTT.

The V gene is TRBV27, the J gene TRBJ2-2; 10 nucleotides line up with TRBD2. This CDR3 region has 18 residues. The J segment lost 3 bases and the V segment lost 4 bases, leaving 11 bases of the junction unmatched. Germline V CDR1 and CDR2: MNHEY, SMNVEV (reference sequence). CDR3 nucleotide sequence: TGTGCCAGCAGTTCGACAGCGGGAGGGACAAGGGACACCGGGGAGCTGTTTTTT. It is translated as CASSSTAGGTRDTGELFF.

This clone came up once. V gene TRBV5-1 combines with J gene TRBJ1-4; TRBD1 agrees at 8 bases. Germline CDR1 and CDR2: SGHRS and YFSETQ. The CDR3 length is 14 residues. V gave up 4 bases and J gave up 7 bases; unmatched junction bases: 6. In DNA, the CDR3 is TGCGCCAGCAGCGATGACAGGGGTAGTGAAAAACTGTTTTTT. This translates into CASSDDRGSEKLFF. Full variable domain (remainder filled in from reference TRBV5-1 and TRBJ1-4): KAGVTQTPRYLIKTRGQQVTLSCSPISGHRSVSWYQQTPGQGLQFLFEYFSETQRNKGNFPGRFSGRQFSNSRSEMNVSTLELGDSALYLCASSDDRGSEKLFFGSGTQLSVL.

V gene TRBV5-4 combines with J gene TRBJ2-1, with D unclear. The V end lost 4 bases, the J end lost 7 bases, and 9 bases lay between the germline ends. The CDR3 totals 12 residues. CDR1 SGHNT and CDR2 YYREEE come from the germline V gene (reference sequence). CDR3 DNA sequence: TGTGCCAGCAGCACCAACTTGAATGAGCAGTTCTTC. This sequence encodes CASSTNLNEQFF.

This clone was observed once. CDR3 amino acids: CASSRGQGVNYGYTF. CDR3 bases: TGTGCCAGCAGCCGGGGACAGGGGGTGAACTATGGCTACACCTTC. This rearrangement joins TRBV3-1 (or the pseudogene TRBV3-2) to TRBJ1-2, with 11 bases fitting TRBD1. CDR1 LGHDT and CDR2 YNNKEL come from the germline V gene (reference sequence). This CDR3 comprises 15 residues. V lost 4 bases and J lost 2; bases outside the gene matches: 3.

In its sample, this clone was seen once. CDR3 in amino acids: CASSTRDSFNSPLHF. The DNA for the CDR3 is TGTGCCAGCAGCACGCGGGACAGCTTTAATTCACCCCTCCACTTT. The chain is built from TRBV3-1 (or the pseudogene TRBV3-2) and TRBJ1-6; 7 nucleotides line up with TRBD1. V shed 5 bases, J shed 6 bases, and the junction held 7 bases outside the gene matches. The CDR3 is 15 amino acids. The germline V gene has CDR1 LGHDT and CDR2 YNNKEL (reference sequence).

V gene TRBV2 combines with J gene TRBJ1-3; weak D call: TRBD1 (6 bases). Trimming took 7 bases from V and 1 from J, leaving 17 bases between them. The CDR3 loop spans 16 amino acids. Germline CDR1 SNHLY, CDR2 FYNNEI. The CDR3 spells CASNEQGLDSGNTIYF. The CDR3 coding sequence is TGTGCCAGCAACGAACAGGGCTTGGATTCTGGAAACACCATATATTTT.

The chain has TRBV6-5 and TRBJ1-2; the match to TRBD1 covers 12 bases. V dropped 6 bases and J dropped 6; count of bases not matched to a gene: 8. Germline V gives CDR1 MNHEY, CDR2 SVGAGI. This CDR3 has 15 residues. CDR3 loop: CASSPGTGGINGYTF. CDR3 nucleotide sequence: TGTGCCAGCAGCCCCGGGACAGGGGGCATAAATGGCTACACCTTC.

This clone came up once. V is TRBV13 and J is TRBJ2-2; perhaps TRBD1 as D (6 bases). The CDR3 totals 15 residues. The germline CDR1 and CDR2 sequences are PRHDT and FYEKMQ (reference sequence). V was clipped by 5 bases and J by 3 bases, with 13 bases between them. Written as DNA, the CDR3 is TGTGCCAGCAGCCGCTTTCAGGGGTACACCGGGGAGCTGTTTTTT. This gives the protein CASSRFQGYTGELFF. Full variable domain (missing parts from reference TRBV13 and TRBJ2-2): AAGVIQSPRHLIKEKRETATLKCYPIPRHDTVYWYQQGPGQDPQFLISFYEKMQSDKGSIPDRFSAQQFSDYHSELNMSSLELGDSALYFCASSRFQGYTGELFFGEGSRLTVL.

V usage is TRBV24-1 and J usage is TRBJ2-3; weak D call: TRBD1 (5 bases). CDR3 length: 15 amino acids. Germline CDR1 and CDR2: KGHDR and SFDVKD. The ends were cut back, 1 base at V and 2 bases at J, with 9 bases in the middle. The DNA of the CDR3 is TGTGCCACCAGTGATTTCGGACACCACACAGATACGCAGTATTTT. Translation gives CATSDFGHHTDTQYF.

CDR3 loop: CASSPTSGLYNEQFF. The DNA of the CDR3 is TGTGCCAGCAGTCCCACTAGCGGACTTTACAATGAGCAGTTCTTC. The chain has TRBV2 and TRBJ2-1, with TRBD2 matching over 8 bases. Losses at the gene ends were 5 bases for V and 4 bases for J; bases not matched to a gene: 7. The CDR3 runs 15 residues. Germline V gene data show CDR1 as SNHLY and CDR2 as FYNNEI.

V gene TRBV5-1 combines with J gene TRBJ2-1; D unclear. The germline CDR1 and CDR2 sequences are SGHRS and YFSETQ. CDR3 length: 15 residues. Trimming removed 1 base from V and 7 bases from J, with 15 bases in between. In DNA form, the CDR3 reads TGCGCCAGCAGCTTGATGGCAGGCCCTGGAAATGAGCAGTTCTTC. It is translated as CASSLMAGPGNEQFF.

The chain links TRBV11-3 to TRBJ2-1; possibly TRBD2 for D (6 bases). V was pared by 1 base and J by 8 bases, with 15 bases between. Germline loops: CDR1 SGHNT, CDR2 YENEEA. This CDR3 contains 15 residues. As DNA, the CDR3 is TGTGCCAGCAGCTTAGGGGCCGGGGGTGGAGATGAGCAGTTCTTC. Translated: CASSLGAGGGDEQFF.

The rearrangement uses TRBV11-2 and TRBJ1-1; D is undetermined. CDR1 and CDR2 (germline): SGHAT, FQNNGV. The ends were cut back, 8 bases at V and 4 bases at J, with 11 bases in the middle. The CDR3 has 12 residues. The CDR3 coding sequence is TGTGCCAGCCAAACCCTAAGCACTGAAGCTTTCTTT. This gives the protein CASQTLSTEAFF.

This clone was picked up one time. The CDR3 spells CASSFLGQGDTQYF. For the CDR3, the DNA is TGTGCCAGCAGCTTCTTAGGACAGGGTGATACGCAGTATTTT. The V gene is TRBV9, the J gene TRBJ2-3, with 8 positions matching TRBD1. CDR3 length equals 14 residues. V shed 4 bases and J 6 bases; nucleotides not matched to a gene: 7. Per germline, CDR1 SGDLS and CDR2 YYNGEE.

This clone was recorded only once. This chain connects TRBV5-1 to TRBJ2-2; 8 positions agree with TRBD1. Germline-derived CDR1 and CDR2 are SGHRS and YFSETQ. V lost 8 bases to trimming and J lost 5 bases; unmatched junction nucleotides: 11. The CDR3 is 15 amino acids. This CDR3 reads CASRPQGARTGELFF. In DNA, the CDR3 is TGCGCCAGTCGCCCCCAGGGGGCAAGAACCGGGGAGCTGTTTTTT.

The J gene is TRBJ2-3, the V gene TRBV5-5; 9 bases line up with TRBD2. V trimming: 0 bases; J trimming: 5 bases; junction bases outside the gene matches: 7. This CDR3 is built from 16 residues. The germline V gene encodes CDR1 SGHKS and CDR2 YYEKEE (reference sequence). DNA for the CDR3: TGTGCCAGCAGCTTGGAAGACGCGGGGGGGATAGATACGCAGTATTTT. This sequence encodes CASSLEDAGGIDTQYF. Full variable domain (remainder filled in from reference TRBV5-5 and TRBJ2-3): DAGVTQSPTHLIKTRGQQVTLRCSPISGHKSVSWYQQVLGQGPQFIFQYYEKEERGRGNFPDRFSARQFPNYSSELNVNALLLGDSALYLCASSLEDAGGIDTQYFGPGTRLTVL.